The next 10 T cell receptor beta chains were all read from a single sample in a study of radiation and T cells in renal cell carcinoma. Profiling relied on immunoSEQ multiplex PCR, and the TCRdb table lists in-frame clones only, not all of them. The profile shows about 170,000 clones, roughly nine tenths of them singletons. Described time point: blood 4 weeks post-SBRT, at nephrectomy. This sample's treatment: 15 Gy SBRT to primary tumor, nephrectomy 4 weeks later. The material sequenced was blood, taken from a patient whose treatment included radiotherapy and nephrectomy. The receptor set was obtained from a woman aged 50 to 60 with renal cell carcinoma.

The chain is built from TRBV19 and TRBJ1-2; D unresolved. The germline V gene encodes CDR1 LNHDA and CDR2 SQIVND (reference sequence). Trimming stripped 4 bases from V and 1 base from J, with 7 bases between. The CDR3 is 13 residues long. CDR3 region: CASSNDLNYGYTF. In DNA, the CDR3 is TGTGCCAGTAGTAACGACCTTAACTATGGCTACACCTTC.

The chain employs TRBV15 and TRBJ2-7; D not resolved. CDR3 length: 11 residues. The germline V gene has CDR1 LNHNV and CDR2 YYDKDF (reference sequence). The V end was cut by 4 bases, the J end by 4 bases, with 5 bases between. The CDR3 reads CATSNSYEQYF. The CDR3 bases are TGTGCCACCAGCAATTCATACGAGCAGTACTTC.

The chain joins TRBV19 to TRBJ2-2; the D gene is possibly TRBD2 (5 bases). The germline V gene has CDR1 LNHDA and CDR2 SQIVND (reference sequence). The V end was cut by 10 bases, the J end by 0 bases, with 15 bases between. The CDR3 is 15 amino acids. CDR3 in DNA: TGTGCCACCCTTGGGGAGAACCCGAACACCGGGGAGCTGTTTTTT. The encoded protein is CATLGENPNTGELFF.

This chain links TRBV19 with TRBJ1-2; no clear D gene. The CDR3 contains 14 residues. Germline V gives CDR1 LNHDA, CDR2 SQIVND (reference sequence). Deletions cut 3 bases from V and 1 base from J, with 9 bases between. The CDR3 spells CASSIVGVNYGYTF. CDR3 nucleotide sequence: TGTGCCAGTAGTATTGTCGGGGTTAACTATGGCTACACCTTC.

This rearrangement joins TRBV19 to TRBJ2-5; 13 bases match TRBD2. CDR1 is LNHDA and CDR2 is SQIVND in the germline V gene (reference sequence). V trimming: 5 bases; J trimming: 1 base; junction bases outside the gene matches: 4. This CDR3 is built from 16 residues. The CDR3 loop reads CASSPRLAGGQETQYF. CDR3 bases: TGTGCCAGTAGTCCTCGACTAGCGGGGGGCCAAGAGACCCAGTACTTC.

The chain uses TRBV30 and TRBJ1-2; the match to TRBD1 covers 7 bases. CDR3 length equals 18 residues. Trimming removed 0 bases from V and 0 bases from J; junction bases left unmatched: 13. Germline values: CDR1 GTSNPN, CDR2 SVGIG (reference sequence). The CDR3 DNA sequence: TGTGCCTGGAGTGTACTCTCCTGGCAGGGGGGAACTAACTATGGCTACACCTTC. This encodes CAWSVLSWQGGTNYGYTF.

The rearrangement uses TRBV10-3 and TRBJ2-1; D is unclear. V dropped 7 bases and J dropped 2 bases, with 12 bases sitting between them. This CDR3 contains 14 residues. The germline V gene encodes CDR1 ENHRY and CDR2 SYGVKD. In DNA form, the CDR3 reads TGTGCCATCAATTCTGAGCGAGCCTACAATGAGCAGTTCTTC. Translated, it gives CAINSERAYNEQFF.

The V gene is TRBV10-3, the J gene TRBJ2-5; possibly TRBD2 for D (7 bases). The CDR3 is 13 residues long. Per germline, CDR1 ENHRY and CDR2 SYGVKD. V was pared by 7 bases and J by 5 bases, with 14 bases between. The CDR3 protein is CAIKRGAGETQYF. The CDR3 DNA is TGTGCCATCAAACGGGGGGCCGGGGAGACCCAGTACTTC.

The chain links TRBV5-6 to TRBJ2-1; 8 bases line up with TRBD2. The CDR3 consists of 14 residues. CDR1 SGHDT and CDR2 YYEEEE come from the germline V gene. Trimming took 2 bases from V and 6 from J; bases not matched to a gene: 4. The CDR3, as DNA: TGTGCCAGCAGCTTTGGCGGGGGGATCAATGAGCAGTTCTTC. Translating gives CASSFGGGINEQFF. The whole variable domain, filled in from reference TRBV5-6 and TRBJ2-1, reads DAGVTQSPTHLIKTRGQQVTLRCSPKSGHDTVSWYQQALGQGPQFIFQYYEEEERQRGNFPDRFSGHQFPNYSSELNVNALLLGDSALYLCASSFGGGINEQFFGPGTRLTVL.

The chain is built from TRBV6-1 and TRBJ1-4; D remains unclear. Trimming took off 2 bases at V and 7 bases at J, with 14 bases between the two ends. Germline CDR1 is MNHNS and CDR2 is SASEGT. The CDR3 loop spans 15 amino acids. CDR3 sequence reads: CASSELRAGGEKLFF. The CDR3 DNA follows: TGTGCCAGCAGTGAACTCCGGGCTGGCGGTGAAAAACTGTTTTTT.